This T cell receptor (beta chain) emerged from a study of OX40 agonist ivuxolimab in advanced cancers. General study points: Researchers did not establish what antigens the expanded peripheral T cells target. By week 6 at 0.1 to 3.0 mg/kg, blood CD4+ and CD8+ T cells had expanded clonally.

CDR3 length: 14 amino acids. Germline V lookup: CDR1 MNHEY, CDR2 SMNVEV (reference sequence). V shed 2 bases and J shed 8 bases, with 12 bases lying between them. This table comes from immunoSEQ multiplex PCR, and its TCRdb copy is limited to in-frame clones, with some not included. The sample includes 12,000 or so clones, 69% of them seen just once. Comments on this clone: Antigen unknown.

The clonotype comes from an adult with an advanced solid tumor such as melanoma, head and neck, liver or kidney cancer. This specimen was CD4+ or CD8+ T cells sorted from blood, taken in a trial of the OX40 agonist ivuxolimab. V usage is TRBV27 and J usage is TRBJ2-2; D unresolved. The CDR3 region is CASSLHGGKGELFF. CDR3 DNA sequence: TGTGCCAGCAGTTTACATGGCGGAAAAGGGGAGCTGTTTTTT.